Listed below are T cell receptor beta chains from one sample, sequenced in a study of blood T cell repertoires in COVID-19. Profiled with immunoSEQ multiplex PCR; TCRdb holds only in-frame clones, not every one. The data hold tens of thousands of clones, with roughly 76% observed a single time. Sequenced input: peripheral blood. These receptors were taken from an older man with active or convalescent COVID-19. Each CDR3 is given with its conserved first and last residue. A D gene is named only where the DNA matches it firmly. Size tells how often a clone was seen (once, few, many) or the class of an expanded clone, and some rows leave it out.

v_gene	d_gene	abundance	j_gene	CDR3aa	CDR3nt
TRBV10-1	TRBD2	NA	TRBJ2-3	CASSRTSGVSDTQYF	TGCGCCAGCAGCAGGACTAGCGGGGTTTCAGATACGCAGTATTTT
TRBV7-2	NA	NA	TRBJ1-5	CASSLLGGQPQHF	TGTGCCAGCAGCTTATTGGGGGGACAGCCCCAGCATTTT
TRBV29-1	NA	NA	TRBJ1-1	CSVMRTPVNTEAFF	TGCAGCGTGATGAGGACACCCGTGAACACTGAAGCTTTCTTT
TRBV5-4	NA	NA	TRBJ2-7	CASSAGSAYEQYF	TGTGCCAGCAGCGCGGGTTCCGCCTACGAGCAGTACTTC
TRBV4-1	NA	few	TRBJ2-7	CASSQDHARQAAGVNEQYF	TGCGCCAGCAGCCAAGATCATGCAAGGCAGGCGGCAGGGGTCAACGAGCAGTACTTC
TRBV2	NA	few	TRBJ2-4	CAGSPWESYAKNIQYF	TGTGCCGGCTCACCTTGGGAGTCTTATGCCAAAAACATTCAGTACTTC
TRBV12-5	TRBD1	NA	TRBJ2-2	CASGLRQGRTGELFF	TGTGCTAGTGGTTTAAGACAGGGAAGGACCGGGGAGCTGTTTTTT
TRBV4-1	NA	few	TRBJ1-2	CASSLWDVEVRGYTF	TGCGCCAGCAGCCTTTGGGATGTGGAGGTCCGGGGCTACACCTTC
TRBV19	TRBD1	few	TRBJ1-5	CASSARTGEVQPQHF	TGTGCCAGTAGTGCCCGGACAGGGGAAGTTCAGCCCCAGCATTTT
TRBV3-1/TRBV3-2	NA	few	TRBJ2-5	CASSQDIARGETQYF	TGTGCCAGCAGCCAAGATATAGCCCGGGGGGAGACCCAGTACTTC
TRBV7-9	TRBD1	NA	TRBJ1-2	CASSQGGLYGYTF	TGTGCCAGCAGTCAAGGGGGCTTATATGGCTACACCTTC
TRBV7-9	NA	NA	TRBJ1-6	CASSLIDNSPLHF	TGTGCCAGCAGCTTGATAGATAATTCACCCCTCCACTTT
TRBV6-6	TRBD1	many	TRBJ1-4	CASSLQGINEKLFF	TGTGCCAGCAGTTTACAGGGGATAAATGAAAAACTGTTTTTT
TRBV12-5	NA	NA	TRBJ2-7	CASGTTYGGADEQYF	TGTGCTAGTGGTACAACCTATGGGGGCGCGGACGAGCAGTACTTC
TRBV28	TRBD1	NA	TRBJ2-7	CASSSDRGFAGAYF	TGTGCCAGCAGTTCCGACAGGGGATTCGCGGGTGCGTACTTC
TRBV5-4	TRBD1	NA	TRBJ2-1	CASSLDRGAHNEQFF	TGTGCCAGCAGCTTGGACAGGGGAGCCCACAATGAGCAGTTCTTC
TRBV28	NA	NA	TRBJ1-2	CASSGDVSYGYTF	TGTGCCAGCAGTGGAGATGTATCCTATGGCTACACCTTC
TRBV5-4	NA	few	TRBJ2-1	CASSSGWDEQFF	TGTGCCAGCAGCTCAGGTTGGGATGAGCAGTTCTTC
TRBV5-5	TRBD2	NA	TRBJ2-1	CASSSSRVAGGIYNEQFF	TGTGCCAGCAGCTCCTCCAGGGTAGCGGGGGGGATCTACAATGAGCAGTTCTTC
TRBV5-1	TRBD2	NA	TRBJ2-1	CASSLERGGRYEQFF	TGCGCCAGCAGCTTGGAGCGGGGGGGAAGGTACGAGCAGTTCTTC
TRBV19	NA	once	TRBJ1-1	CASRGTRMNTEAFF	TGTGCCAGTAGAGGGACACGGATGAACACTGAAGCTTTCTTT
TRBV3-1/TRBV3-2	NA	NA	TRBJ2-1	CASSQGSGAYNEQFF	TGTGCCAGCAGCCAAGGGTCAGGGGCCTACAATGAGCAGTTCTTC
TRBV5-1	NA	NA	TRBJ1-1	CASSREGRGETEAFF	TGCGCCAGCAGCCGGGAAGGGAGGGGAGAAACTGAAGCTTTCTTT
TRBV7-8	TRBD1	NA	TRBJ1-1	CASSPRGGMNTEAFF	TGTGCCAGCAGCCCGAGAGGGGGCATGAACACTGAAGCTTTCTTT
TRBV19	NA	once	TRBJ1-3	CASSERLTGNTIYF	TGTGCCTCTTCGGAGAGGTTGACTGGAAACACCATATATTTT
TRBV3-1/TRBV3-2	NA	NA	TRBJ1-3	CASSVDSQVGNTIYF	TGTGCCAGCAGTGTGGACAGCCAGGTTGGAAACACCATATATTTT
TRBV19	TRBD1	NA	TRBJ2-1	CASSPRTGLLGNEQFF	TGTGCCAGTAGTCCCCGGACAGGGCTATTAGGAAATGAGCAGTTCTTC
TRBV9	NA	NA	TRBJ1-6	CASSVGEWGQPLHF	TGTGCCAGCAGCGTTGGAGAATGGGGCCAGCCCCTCCACTTT
TRBV19	TRBD1	once	TRBJ2-7	CASSIMWTGAPSEQYF	TGTGCCAGTAGTATAATGTGGACAGGGGCTCCAAGCGAGCAGTACTTC
TRBV2	NA	NA	TRBJ1-1	CASSESARTEAFF	TGTGCCAGCAGTGAAAGTGCAAGGACAGAAGCTTTCTTT
TRBV5-5	TRBD1	NA	TRBJ2-1	CASSYEPGQGGNEQFF	TGTGCCAGCAGCTACGAACCGGGACAGGGTGGGAATGAGCAGTTCTTC
TRBV19	TRBD1	NA	TRBJ2-7	CATSSGQGDEQYF	TGTGCCACCTCCTCCGGACAGGGCGACGAGCAGTACTTC
TRBV7-7	NA	NA	TRBJ2-2	CASSQWTADTGELFF	TGTGCCAGCAGCCAATGGACAGCCGACACCGGGGAGCTGTTTTTT
TRBV19	NA	once	TRBJ2-7	CASSMGQVVYEQYF	TGTGCCAGTAGTATGGGGCAGGTGGTCTACGAGCAGTACTTC
TRBV9	NA	NA	TRBJ1-2	CASSSNYGYTF	TGTGCCAGCAGCTCAAACTATGGCTACACCTTC
TRBV27	TRBD2	NA	TRBJ2-7	CASSSLAGGVYEQYF	TGTGCCAGCAGTTCCCTAGCGGGGGGCGTCTACGAGCAGTACTTC
TRBV3-1/TRBV3-2	NA	NA	TRBJ2-3	CASSARGAGGDTQYF	TGTGCCAGCAGCGCCAGGGGGGCAGGTGGGGATACGCAGTATTTT
TRBV18	NA	few	TRBJ1-2	CASSPESTGHYGYTF	TGTGCCAGCTCACCAGAGTCAACAGGACACTATGGCTACACCTTC
TRBV2	NA	NA	TRBJ1-5	CASSPEENQPQHF	TGTGCCAGCAGTCCTGAGGAAAATCAGCCCCAGCATTTT
TRBV2	NA	once	TRBJ1-6	CASMRTVRYSPLHF	TGTGCCAGCATGAGGACAGTCCGGTATTCACCCCTCCACTTT